The 17 T cell receptor beta chains given below trace back to one sample, sequenced in a study of shared clonotypes between healthy human individuals. The table came from immunoSEQ multiplex PCR; TCRdb's copy has only in-frame clones and leaves some out. The table shows around 640,000 clones, with 96% occurring only once. The naive CD8 population came from CD45RO-negative cells selected for CCR7, without terminally differentiated effector memory CD45RA+ cells. Specimen: naive CD8+ T cells sorted from blood. These receptors came from a woman aged 30 to 39 in good health.

This clone has more than one count but fewer than ten. In the same sample, other DNA sequences code for this CDR3. J is TRBJ2-1 and V is TRBV19; D unclear. This CDR3 has 11 amino acids. From germline, CDR1 is LNHDA and CDR2 SQIVND (reference sequence). The V end lost 3 bases, the J end lost 3 bases, and 0 bases lay between the germline ends. CDR3: CASSIYNEQFF. CDR3 DNA sequence: TGTGCCAGTAGTATCTACAATGAGCAGTTCTTC.

DNA of the CDR3: TGTGCCAGCAGGGATACAGGGATAGGAACTCAGCCCCAGCATTTT. This encodes CASRDTGIGTQPQHF. The J gene is TRBJ1-5, the V gene TRBV27; possibly TRBD1 for D (6 bases). Germline V gene data show CDR1 as MNHEY and CDR2 as SMNVEV (reference sequence). The CDR3 totals 15 residues. Trimming left V 6 bases short and J 6 bases short, with 18 bases between.

This clone came up once. This sample also contains other DNA sequences that code for the same CDR3. The genes are TRBV27 and TRBJ2-7; D gene uncertain. V was cut by 4 bases and J by 0 bases, with 10 bases left in between. Germline-derived CDR1 and CDR2 are MNHEY and SMNVEV (reference sequence). CDR3 length equals 14 residues. CDR3 in DNA: TGTGCCAGCAGTTCTCGAGACAACTCCTACGAGCAGTACTTC. Protein product: CASSSRDNSYEQYF.

The sample holds one count of this clone. The chain joins TRBV5-4 to TRBJ2-7, with D maybe TRBD1 (5 bases). The V end lost 0 bases, the J end lost 6 bases, and 10 bases lay between the germline ends. The CDR3 sequence is 13 residues long. Per the germline V gene, CDR1 is SGHNT and CDR2 is YYREEE (reference sequence). The DNA for the CDR3 is TGTGCCAGCAGCTTGGGGGGCGCGCGCGAGCAGTACTTC. Translated: CASSLGGAREQYF.

The chain couples TRBV2 to TRBJ2-7, with D perhaps TRBD1 (6 bases). V dropped 5 bases and J dropped 0 bases, with 14 bases sitting between them. The CDR3 is made up of 15 amino acids. Per the germline V gene, CDR1 is SNHLY and CDR2 is FYNNEI. CDR3 coding DNA: TGTGCCAGCAGTCAGGGGATGGGGAGCTCCTACGAGCAGTACTTC. Encoded protein: CASSQGMGSSYEQYF.

The chain combines TRBV11-2 with TRBJ2-1; tentative D call: TRBD2 (6 bases). Trimming cost V 0 bases and J 1 base, with 13 bases left between them. CDR3 length: 17 amino acids. Germline V gives CDR1 SGHAT, CDR2 FQNNGV. CDR3: CASSLDPGGQSYNEQFF. The CDR3 bases are TGTGCCAGCAGCTTAGATCCCGGGGGTCAATCCTACAATGAGCAGTTCTTC.

This chain joins TRBV28 and TRBJ2-2, with D perhaps assigned TRBD1 or TRBD2 (6 bases each). With 6 bases removed from V and 0 bases from J, the gap between germline ends came to 14 bases. This CDR3 contains 16 residues. In germline, CDR1 is MDHEN, CDR2 SYDVKM. The CDR3: CASSHPGEANTGELFF. CDR3 bases: TGTGCCAGCAGCCATCCAGGGGAGGCGAACACCGGGGAGCTGTTTTTT.

J is TRBJ2-7 and V is TRBV6-5, with D possibly called TRBD1 or TRBD2 (5 bases each). Trimming removed 6 bases at V and 12 bases at J, with 24 bases between. This CDR3 is built from 14 residues. Germline values: CDR1 MNHEY, CDR2 SVGAGI. The CDR3 here is CASRHNLGDARSYF. CDR3 in DNA: TGTGCCAGCAGACACAATCTCGGGGACGCTAGATCGTACTTC.

The chain combines TRBV15 with TRBJ2-5; a weak D match, TRBD2 (6 bases). The V gene's germline CDR1 is LNHNV and CDR2 YYDKDF (reference sequence). V was cut by 4 bases and J by 1 base, with 13 bases left in between. The CDR3 is 15 residues long. The CDR3 spells CATSTLRGIQETQYF. CDR3 sequence (DNA): TGTGCCACCAGCACCCTCCGCGGGATCCAAGAGACCCAGTACTTC.

V usage is TRBV28 and J usage is TRBJ2-7; TRBD2 agrees at 7 bases. V shed 3 bases and J 0 bases; nucleotides not matched to a gene: 8. The CDR3 is made up of 16 amino acids. The germline V gene encodes CDR1 MDHEN and CDR2 SYDVKM. The CDR3 loop reads CASSFPPASGSYEQYF. In DNA, the CDR3 is TGTGCCAGCAGTTTCCCTCCTGCTAGCGGCTCCTACGAGCAGTACTTC.

The chain combines TRBV6-1 with TRBJ2-2; perhaps D is TRBD1 or TRBD2 (5 bases each). The V gene's germline CDR1 is MNHNS and CDR2 SASEGT. Trimming removed 3 bases from V and 5 bases from J, with 13 bases in between. This CDR3 is 15 amino acids long. CDR3 in amino acids: CASSDRVWETGELFF. In DNA, the CDR3 is TGTGCCAGCAGTGACAGGGTTTGGGAGACCGGGGAGCTGTTTTTT.

The chain combines TRBV6-5 with TRBJ1-1, with 9 bases lining up with TRBD1. The V gene's germline CDR1 is MNHEY and CDR2 SVGAGI. The V segment lost 5 bases and the J segment 8 bases; nucleotides outside the gene matches: 3. The CDR3 spans 12 residues. CDR3 DNA: TGTGCCAGCAGTGATACAGGGGGCGAAGCTTTCTTT. This codes for CASSDTGGEAFF.

This chain joins TRBV28 and TRBJ2-7; no clear D. Germline CDR1 and CDR2: MDHEN and SYDVKM. The CDR3 is made up of 13 amino acids. V was trimmed by 3 bases and J by 4 bases, leaving 10 bases between them. The CDR3: CASSLGFGYEQYF. The CDR3 DNA sequence: TGTGCCAGCAGTTTGGGGTTCGGGTACGAGCAGTACTTC.

To note about this clone: Additional DNA sequences in this sample encode the identical CDR3. This CDR3 reads CASSLWGSNQPQHF. The CDR3 nucleotides are TGTGCCAGCAGCTTATGGGGGAGCAATCAGCCCCAGCATTTT. This chain connects TRBV5-4 to TRBJ1-5, with a tentative D call TRBD1 (5 bases). This CDR3 is built from 14 residues. Between the trimmed V and J ends, which lost 2 bases and 1 base, there was a span of 7 bases. The germline CDR1 and CDR2 sequences are SGHNT and YYREEE (reference sequence).

This clone was picked up one time. The chain links TRBV6-1 to TRBJ2-7; D ambiguous. Deletions cut 4 bases from V and 0 bases from J, with 13 bases between. Per the germline V gene, CDR1 is MNHNS and CDR2 is SASEGT. This CDR3 region has 15 residues. The DNA of the CDR3 is TGTGCCAGCAGTGGGCCGGCGGTGAGCTCCTACGAGCAGTACTTC. Protein product: CASSGPAVSSYEQYF.

The V gene is TRBV30, the J gene TRBJ2-3, with D uncertain. V was clipped by 1 base and J by 0 bases, with 5 bases between them. Germline V gene lookup returns CDR1 GTSNPN and CDR2 SVGIG (reference sequence). CDR3 length: 13 amino acids. CDR3 in DNA: TGTGCCTGGAGTGAGATCAGCACAGATACGCAGTATTTT. It encodes CAWSEISTDTQYF.

The CDR3 here is CASSPLTSGSGEQFF. In DNA form, the CDR3 reads TGTGCCAGCAGCCCCTTGACTAGCGGGAGCGGTGAGCAGTTCTTC. This rearrangement joins TRBV9 to TRBJ2-1; 12 positions agree with TRBD2. The junction had 8 bases not matched to a gene; V was cut back by 4 bases and J by 9 bases. The CDR3 consists of 15 residues. Germline V CDR1 and CDR2: SGDLS, YYNGEE. The variable domain in full, completed from reference TRBV9 and TRBJ2-1, reads DSGVTQTPKHLITATGQRVTLRCSPRSGDLSVYWYQQSLDQGLQFLIQYYNGEERAKGNILERFSAQQFPDLHSELNLSSLELGDSALYFCASSPLTSGSGEQFFGPGTRLTVL.